The sequence of this TCR beta chain was determined in a study of graft-versus-host responses after intestinal transplantation. As for the study in general: Uniformly, recipients were administered anti-thymocyte globulin induction with subsequent tacrolimus and steroids for roughly three years.

This CDR3 is built from 19 residues. V gave up 6 bases and J gave up 5 bases; unmatched junction bases: 19. Germline lookup yields CDR1 SNHLY and CDR2 FYNNEI. This clone was counted once. The table came from immunoSEQ multiplex PCR; TCRdb's copy has only in-frame clones and leaves some out. This sample has some 26,000 clones; around 94% occur once, and the top ten carry about 0.56%. Sample: PBMCs, taken 156 days after intestinal transplant. This chain links TRBV2 with TRBJ1-6; 7 bases are shared with TRBD1. This clonotype was sampled from a human patient who received an intestinal transplant, so some T cells may come from the graft donor. The CDR3 reads CASRDTGQVPSSDNSPLHF. The CDR3 bases are TGTGCCAGCAGGGATACCGGACAGGTCCCTTCCAGCGATAATTCACCCCTCCACTTT. The full variable domain, rest sourced from reference TRBV2 and TRBJ1-6, is EPEVTQTPSHQVTQMGQEVILRCVPISNHLYFYWYRQILGQKVEFLVSFYNNEISEKSEIFDDQFSVERPDGSNFTLKIRSTKLEDSAMYFCASRDTGQVPSSDNSPLHFGNGTRLTVT.